This TCR beta chain originates from a study of T cell responses to AZD1222 COVID-19 vaccine. In germline, CDR1 is SGHVS, CDR2 FNYEAQ. This CDR3 comprises 14 residues. Trimming took off 4 bases at V and 1 base at J, with 10 bases between the two ends. The protocol was immunoSEQ multiplex PCR, while the TCRdb copy is restricted to in-frame clones and leaves out a portion. The data show about 190,000 clones, around 86% seen once. The chain combines TRBV7-6 with TRBJ2-5; D unresolved. The sequence was obtained from an adult in good health. The specimen was peripheral blood, collected on day 0 of MenACWY control vaccination. DNA for the CDR3: TGTGCCAGCAGCTCCCGACTGAGCCAAGAGACCCAGTACTTC. It specifies CASSSRLSQETQYF.